The 10 T cell receptor beta chains presented below share a single source sample, sequenced in a study of blood T cell repertoires in COVID-19. The repertoire was sequenced with immunoSEQ multiplex PCR; TCRdb's copy has only in-frame clones and lacks some. The data hold around 68,000 clones, with roughly 81% observed a single time. Sequenced sample: peripheral blood. All receptors come from a human donor in a cohort sampled during active COVID-19.

The gene calls are TRBV7-2 and TRBJ2-1; 11 positions agree with TRBD2. This CDR3 is 16 amino acids long. Germline V CDR1 and CDR2: SGHTA, FQGNSA. With V trimmed by 5 bases and J by 5 bases, 8 bases remained unmatched. CDR3 loop: CASSLHLAGGHNEQFF. Here the CDR3 DNA reads TGTGCCAGCAGCCTCCATCTAGCGGGAGGACACAATGAGCAGTTCTTC.

The rearrangement joins TRBV3-1 (or the pseudogene TRBV3-2) to TRBJ1-2; 7 bases match TRBD1. This CDR3 is built from 12 residues. Germline V gives CDR1 LGHDT, CDR2 YNNKEL (reference sequence). With 3 bases clipped from V and 12 bases from J, the junction kept 7 bases outside the gene matches. CDR3 coding DNA: TGTGCCAGCAGCCACGGGACAGCCGGGCACACCTTC. Translation gives CASSHGTAGHTF.

The V gene is TRBV28, the J gene TRBJ2-7; 12 bases align to TRBD1. J gave up 3 bases and V 4 bases, and 13 bases lay outside the gene matches. CDR1 and CDR2 from the germline V gene are MDHEN and SYDVKM. The CDR3 has 18 amino acids. The CDR3 nucleotides are TGTGCCAGCAGTTCCTCACCGGGACAGGGGGCGGGATTCTACGAGCAGTACTTC. Protein sequence: CASSSSPGQGAGFYEQYF.

This clone has just a few counts. The chain is built from TRBV4-1 and TRBJ2-5; D possibly corresponds to TRBD1 (6 bases). The CDR3 is 14 amino acids. Germline-derived CDR1 and CDR2 are MGHRA and YSYEKL. Deletions cut 4 bases from V and 4 bases from J, with 13 bases between. CDR3 in DNA: TGCGCCAGCAGCCGAATTCAGGGGACAGAGACCCAGTACTTC. Translating it yields CASSRIQGTETQYF.

The rearrangement uses TRBV11-2 and TRBJ2-7, with 8 bases lining up with TRBD2. V lost 2 bases and J lost 2; bases outside the gene matches: 5. Germline assignment: CDR1 SGHAT and CDR2 FQNNGV. This CDR3 is 15 amino acids long. CDR3 loop: CASSLPGLATYEQYF. CDR3 in DNA: TGTGCCAGCAGCTTACCCGGACTAGCTACCTACGAGCAGTACTTC.

The chain combines TRBV7-2 with TRBJ2-7; the match to TRBD1 covers 7 bases. Germline trimming cut 3 bases from V and 5 bases from J; bases unmatched to any gene: 7. The germline CDR1 and CDR2 sequences are SGHTA and FQGNSA. This CDR3 spans 14 amino acids. CDR3 sequence (DNA): TGTGCCAGCAGCTTTGCAGGGGGAAAGAACGAGCAGTACTTC. It yields the protein CASSFAGGKNEQYF.

This chain links TRBV5-1 with TRBJ2-1; 8 bases match TRBD2. V dropped 1 base and J dropped 1; count of bases not matched to a gene: 19. Germline V gene lookup returns CDR1 SGHRS and CDR2 YFSETQ. This CDR3 is built from 21 residues. In DNA, the CDR3 is TGCGCCAGCAGCTTGATGCAATCGGGAGCGGGGGCTGACAGATCCTACAATGAGCAGTTCTTC. It is translated as CASSLMQSGAGADRSYNEQFF.

J is TRBJ2-1 and V is TRBV9; perhaps TRBD2 as D (6 bases). Germline assignment: CDR1 SGDLS and CDR2 YYNGEE. The CDR3 is made up of 15 amino acids. V was trimmed by 0 bases and J by 2 bases, leaving 9 bases between them. The CDR3, as DNA: TGTGCCAGCAGCGTAGACGGGAGCGCCTACAATGAGCAGTTCTTC. Amino acid sequence: CASSVDGSAYNEQFF.

The J gene is TRBJ2-1, the V gene TRBV11-2; possible D gene TRBD2, 7 bases. Germline loops: CDR1 SGHAT, CDR2 FQNNGV. Trimming removed 7 bases from V and 10 bases from J, with 23 bases in between. The CDR3 is 15 amino acids. The chain's CDR3 is CASTLRGGGQEEQFF. Written as DNA, the CDR3 is TGTGCCAGCACCCTACGAGGCGGGGGCCAGGAGGAGCAGTTCTTC.

V gene TRBV28 combines with J gene TRBJ1-5; possible D gene TRBD1, 5 bases. The CDR3 has 17 residues. V lost 3 bases to trimming and J lost 3 bases, with 18 bases between them. Germline-derived CDR1 and CDR2 are MDHEN and SYDVKM. DNA for the CDR3: TGTGCCAGCAGTTTGGCTGGGGCGGAGACCCCCAATCAGCCCCAGCATTTT. Translation: CASSLAGAETPNQPQHF. Full variable domain (remainder filled in from reference TRBV28 and TRBJ1-5): DVKVTQSSRYLVKRTGEKVFLECVQDMDHENMFWYRQDPGLGLRLIYFSYDVKMKEKGDIPEGYSVSREKKERFSLILESASTNQTSMYLCASSLAGAETPNQPQHFGDGTRLSIL.